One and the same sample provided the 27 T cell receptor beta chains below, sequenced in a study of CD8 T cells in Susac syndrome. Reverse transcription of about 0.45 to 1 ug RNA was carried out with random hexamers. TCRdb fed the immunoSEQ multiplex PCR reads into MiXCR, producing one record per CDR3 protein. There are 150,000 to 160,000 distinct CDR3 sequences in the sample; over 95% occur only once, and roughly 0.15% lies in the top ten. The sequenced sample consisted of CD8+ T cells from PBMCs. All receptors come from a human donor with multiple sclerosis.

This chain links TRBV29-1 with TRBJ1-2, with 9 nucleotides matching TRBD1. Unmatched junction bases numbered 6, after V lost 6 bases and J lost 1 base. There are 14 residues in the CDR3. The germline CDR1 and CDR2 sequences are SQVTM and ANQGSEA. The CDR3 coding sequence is TGCAGCGTCGGGGACAGGGAGAATAACTATGGCTACACCTTC. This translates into CSVGDRENNYGYTF.

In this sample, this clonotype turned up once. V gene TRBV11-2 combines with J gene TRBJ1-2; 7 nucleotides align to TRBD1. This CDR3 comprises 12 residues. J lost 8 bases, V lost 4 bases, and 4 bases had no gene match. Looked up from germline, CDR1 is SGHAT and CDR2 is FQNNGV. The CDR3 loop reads CASSSQGNGYTF. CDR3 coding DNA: TGTGCCAGCAGCTCACAGGGGAACGGCTACACCTTC.

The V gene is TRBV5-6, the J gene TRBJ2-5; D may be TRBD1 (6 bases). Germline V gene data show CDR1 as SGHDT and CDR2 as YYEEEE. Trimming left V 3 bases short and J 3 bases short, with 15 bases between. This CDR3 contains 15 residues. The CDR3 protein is CASSSWGQREETQYF. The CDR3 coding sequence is TGTGCCAGCAGCTCCTGGGGGCAGAGGGAAGAGACCCAGTACTTC. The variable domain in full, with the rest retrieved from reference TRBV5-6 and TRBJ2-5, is DAGVTQSPTHLIKTRGQQVTLRCSPKSGHDTVSWYQQALGQGPQFIFQYYEEEERQRGNFPDRFSGHQFPNYSSELNVNALLLGDSALYLCASSSWGQREETQYFGPGTRLLVL.

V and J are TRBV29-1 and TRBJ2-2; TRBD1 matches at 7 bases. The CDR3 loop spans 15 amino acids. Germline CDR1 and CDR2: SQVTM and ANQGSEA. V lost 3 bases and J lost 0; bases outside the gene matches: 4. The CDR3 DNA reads TGCAGCGTTGACGTCAGGGGGACGAACACCGGGGAGCTGTTTTTT. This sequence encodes CSVDVRGTNTGELFF.

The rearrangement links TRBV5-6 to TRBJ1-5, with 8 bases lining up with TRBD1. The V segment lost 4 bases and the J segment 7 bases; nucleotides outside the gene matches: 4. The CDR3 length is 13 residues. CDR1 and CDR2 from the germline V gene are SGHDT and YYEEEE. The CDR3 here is CASSHRGTQPQHF. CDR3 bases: TGTGCCAGCAGCCACAGGGGGACCCAGCCCCAGCATTTT.

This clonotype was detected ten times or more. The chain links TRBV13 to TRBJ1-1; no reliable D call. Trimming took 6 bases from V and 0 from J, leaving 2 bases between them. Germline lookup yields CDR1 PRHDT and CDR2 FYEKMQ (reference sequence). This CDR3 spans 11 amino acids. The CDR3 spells CASSLNTEAFF. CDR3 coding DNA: TGTGCCAGCAGTTTGAACACTGAAGCTTTCTTT.

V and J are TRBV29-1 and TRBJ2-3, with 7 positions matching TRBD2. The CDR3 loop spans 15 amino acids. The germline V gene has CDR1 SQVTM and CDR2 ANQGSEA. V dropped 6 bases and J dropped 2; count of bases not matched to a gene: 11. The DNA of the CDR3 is TGCAGCGTCAACTCTCCGGGACTACTCACAGATACGCAGTATTTT. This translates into CSVNSPGLLTDTQYF.

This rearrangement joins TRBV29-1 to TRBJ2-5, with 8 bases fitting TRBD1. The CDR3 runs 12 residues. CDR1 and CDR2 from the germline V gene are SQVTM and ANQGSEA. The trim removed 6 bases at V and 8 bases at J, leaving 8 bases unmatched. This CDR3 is CSVPTGDSTQYF. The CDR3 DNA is TGCAGCGTACCGACAGGGGACTCAACCCAGTACTTC.

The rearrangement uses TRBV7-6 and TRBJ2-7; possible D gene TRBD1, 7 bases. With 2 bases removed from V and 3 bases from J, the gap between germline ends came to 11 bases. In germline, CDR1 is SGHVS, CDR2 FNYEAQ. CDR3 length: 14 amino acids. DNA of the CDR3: TGTGCCAGCAGCTTAACGGGGGACAGCTACGAGCAGTACGTC. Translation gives CASSLTGDSYEQYV.

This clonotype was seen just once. The CDR3 DNA reads TGTGCCAGCAGTCCTGGGGGTTTCGCTGAAGCTTTCTTT. This sequence encodes CASSPGGFAEAFF. The V call is TRBV12-3 or TRBV12-4, the J call TRBJ1-1; a possible D gene is TRBD1 (5 bases). The CDR3 covers 13 residues. Deletions cut 5 bases from V and 6 bases from J, with 13 bases between.

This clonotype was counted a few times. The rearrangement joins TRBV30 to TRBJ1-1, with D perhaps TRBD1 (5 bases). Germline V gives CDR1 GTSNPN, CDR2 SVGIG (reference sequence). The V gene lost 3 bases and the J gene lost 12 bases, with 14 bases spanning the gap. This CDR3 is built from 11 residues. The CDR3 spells CAWRRGVETFF. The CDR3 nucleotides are TGTGCCTGGAGACGGGGGGTGGAAACTTTCTTT.

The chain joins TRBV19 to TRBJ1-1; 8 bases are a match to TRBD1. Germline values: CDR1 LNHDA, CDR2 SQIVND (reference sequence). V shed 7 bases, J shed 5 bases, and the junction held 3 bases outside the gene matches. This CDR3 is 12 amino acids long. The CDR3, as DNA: TGTGCCAGTAAAGACAGGGGAACTGAAGCTTTCTTT. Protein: CASKDRGTEAFF. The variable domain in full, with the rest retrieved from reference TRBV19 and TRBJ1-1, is DGGITQSPKYLFRKEGQNVTLSCEQNLNHDAMYWYRQDPGQGLRLIYYSQIVNDFQKGDIAEGYSVSREKKESFPLTVTSAQKNPTAFYLCASKDRGTEAFFGQGTRLTVV.

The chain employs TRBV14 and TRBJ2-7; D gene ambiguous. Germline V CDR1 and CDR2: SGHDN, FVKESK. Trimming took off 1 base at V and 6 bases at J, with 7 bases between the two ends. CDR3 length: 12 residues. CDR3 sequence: CASSQGGPEQYV. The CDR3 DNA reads TGTGCCAGCAGCCAAGGCGGACCCGAGCAGTACGTC.

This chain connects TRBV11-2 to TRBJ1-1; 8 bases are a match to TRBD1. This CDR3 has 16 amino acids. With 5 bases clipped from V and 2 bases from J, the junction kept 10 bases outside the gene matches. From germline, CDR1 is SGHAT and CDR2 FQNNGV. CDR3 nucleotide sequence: TGTGCCAGCAGCGGTCGGGCCGGGACAGGAAACACTGAAGCTTTCTTT. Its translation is CASSGRAGTGNTEAFF.

In DNA form, the CDR3 reads TGTGCCAGCAGTCTACTTTGGGGCACTGAAGCTTTCTTT. This encodes CASSLLWGTEAFF. V usage is TRBV27 and J usage is TRBJ1-1; no reliable D call. Germline CDR1 and CDR2: MNHEY and SMNVEV (reference sequence). The CDR3 has 13 amino acids. Trimming pared 5 bases from V and 4 bases from J, leaving 11 bases between.

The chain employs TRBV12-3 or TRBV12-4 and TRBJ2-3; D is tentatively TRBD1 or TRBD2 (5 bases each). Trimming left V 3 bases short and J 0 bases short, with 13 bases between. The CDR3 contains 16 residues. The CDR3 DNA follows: TGTGCCAGCAGTTTCAAGGGACGGCCGAGCACAGATACGCAGTATTTT. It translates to CASSFKGRPSTDTQYF.

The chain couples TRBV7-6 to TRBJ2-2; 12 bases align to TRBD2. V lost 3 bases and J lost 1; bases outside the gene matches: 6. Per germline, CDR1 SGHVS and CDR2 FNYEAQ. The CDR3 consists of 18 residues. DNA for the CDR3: TGTGCCAGCAGCTTCAGGACTAGCGGGGAACTGAACACCGGGGAGCTGTTTTTT. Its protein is CASSFRTSGELNTGELFF.

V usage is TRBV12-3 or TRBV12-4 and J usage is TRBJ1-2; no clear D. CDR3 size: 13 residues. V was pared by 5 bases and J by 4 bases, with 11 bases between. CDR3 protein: CASSPGRFYGYTF. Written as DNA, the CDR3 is TGTGCCAGCAGTCCAGGACGGTTCTATGGCTACACCTTC.

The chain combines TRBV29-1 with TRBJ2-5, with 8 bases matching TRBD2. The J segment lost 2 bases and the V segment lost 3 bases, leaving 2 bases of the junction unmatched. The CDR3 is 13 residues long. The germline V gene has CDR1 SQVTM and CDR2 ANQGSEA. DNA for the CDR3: TGCAGCGTTGACCCTAGCGGGCAAGAGACCCAGTACTTC. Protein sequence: CSVDPSGQETQYF.

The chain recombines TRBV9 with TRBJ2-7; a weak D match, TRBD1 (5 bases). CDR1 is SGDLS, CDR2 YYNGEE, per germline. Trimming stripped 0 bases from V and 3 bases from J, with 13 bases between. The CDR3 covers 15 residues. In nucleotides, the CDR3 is TGTGCCAGCAGCGTAGGAGTGGGGCCTGGCTACGAGCAGTACGTC. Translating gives CASSVGVGPGYEQYV.

CDR3 sequence reads: CASSLIGTGPYEQYF. CDR3 coding DNA: TGTGCCAGCAGCTTAATCGGGACAGGACCCTACGAGCAGTACTTC. V usage is TRBV11-2 and J usage is TRBJ2-7; 8 bases align to TRBD1. V was pared by 2 bases and J by 2 bases, with 5 bases of the junction left unmatched. Germline V CDR1 and CDR2: SGHAT, FQNNGV. This CDR3 has 15 residues.

The CDR3 region is CASSLFTPVRPLSGNTIYF. CDR3 in DNA: TGTGCCAGCAGTTTATTTACTCCCGTAAGACCTCTCTCTGGAAACACCATATATTTT. This chain uses TRBV27 with TRBJ1-3; D unclear. Deletions cut 1 base from V and 0 bases from J, with 19 bases between. The CDR3 has 19 amino acids. Looked up from germline, CDR1 is MNHEY and CDR2 is SMNVEV (reference sequence).

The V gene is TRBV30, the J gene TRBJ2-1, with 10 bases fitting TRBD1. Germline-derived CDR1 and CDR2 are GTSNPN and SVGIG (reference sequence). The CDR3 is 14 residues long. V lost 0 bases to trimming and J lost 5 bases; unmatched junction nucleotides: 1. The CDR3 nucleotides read TGTGCCTGGAGTGTCGGGACAGGGGACAATGAGCAGTTCTTC. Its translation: CAWSVGTGDNEQFF.

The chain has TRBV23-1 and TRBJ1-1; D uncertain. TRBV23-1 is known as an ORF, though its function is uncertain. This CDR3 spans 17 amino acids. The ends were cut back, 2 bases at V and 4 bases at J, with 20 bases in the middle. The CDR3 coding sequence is TGCGCCAGCAGTCAACCCACTAGTCCGGGGTCGGGCACTGAAGCTTTCTTT. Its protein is CASSQPTSPGSGTEAFF.

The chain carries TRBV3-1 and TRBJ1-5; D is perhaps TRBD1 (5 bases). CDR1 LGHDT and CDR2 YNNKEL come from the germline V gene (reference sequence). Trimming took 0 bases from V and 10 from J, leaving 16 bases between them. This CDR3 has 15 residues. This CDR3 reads CASSQDSGTSAPQHF. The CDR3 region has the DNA TGTGCCAGCAGCCAAGATAGTGGGACCTCAGCCCCCCAGCATTTT.

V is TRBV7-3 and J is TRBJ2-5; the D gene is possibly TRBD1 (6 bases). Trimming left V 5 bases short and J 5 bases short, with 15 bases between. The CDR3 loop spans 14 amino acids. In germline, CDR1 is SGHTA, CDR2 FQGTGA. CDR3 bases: TGTGCCAGCAGCCACCTTGGGGGCTTGGAGACCCAGTACTTC. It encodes CASSHLGGLETQYF.

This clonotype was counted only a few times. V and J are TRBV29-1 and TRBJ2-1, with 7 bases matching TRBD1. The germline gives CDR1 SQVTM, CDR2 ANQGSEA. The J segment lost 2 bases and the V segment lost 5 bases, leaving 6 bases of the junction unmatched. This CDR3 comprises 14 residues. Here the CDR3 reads CSVLDRDTYNEQFF. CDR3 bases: TGCAGCGTTCTAGACAGGGACACCTACAATGAGCAGTTCTTC.